The rows below give T cell receptor beta chains drawn from one sample of a study of regulatory T cells in long-lasting Graves disease. From the multiplex PCR reads, TCRdb called clonotypes with MiXCR, one entry per CDR3 protein. This sample has hundreds of thousands of distinct CDR3 sequences, with around 17% found just once. In addition, the sample was reused for a study of T cells in Graves' hyperthyroidism and ophthalmopathy.

The sequencing here drew on peripheral blood mononuclear cells (PBMCs), taken at new diagnosis, from a patient treated with antithyroid drugs. The receptor source for this set is a woman in her thirties with Graves disease. CDR3s include the opening cysteine and the closing phenylalanine or tryptophan. A D gene is named only where the DNA matches it firmly. Size tells how often a clone was seen (once, few, many) or the class of an expanded clone, and some rows leave it out.

>once|TRBV15|TRBJ2-1|NA
CATNIETGTYNEQFF
TGTGCCACCAACATAGAAACCGGGACTTACAATGAGCAGTTCTTC
>few|TRBV9|TRBJ2-5|NA
CASSGTPETQYF
TGTGCCAGCAGCGGAACGCCAGAGACCCAGTACTTC
>few|TRBV20-1|TRBJ2-4|TRBD1
CSAQRTGLVVAKNIQYF
TGCAGTGCCCAGAGGACAGGATTGGTCGTAGCCAAAAACATTCAGTACTTC
>many|TRBV2|TRBJ2-1|TRBD2
CASWEGQTNEQFF
TGTGCCAGCTGGGAGGGCCAAACCAATGAGCAGTTCTTC
>many|TRBV11-1|TRBJ1-5|NA
CASSSPPPRGYNQPQHF
TGTGCCAGCAGCTCGCCACCCCCAAGAGGGTACAATCAGCCCCAGCATTTT
>many|TRBV7-9|TRBJ1-5|NA
CASSRQDYQPQHF
TGTGCCAGCAGCCGACAGGACTATCAGCCCCAGCATTTT
>many|TRBV5-1|TRBJ2-1|TRBD1
CASSLEGQLNNEQFF
TGCGCCAGCAGCTTGGAGGGACAGCTCAACAATGAGCAGTTCTTC
>many|TRBV10-3|TRBJ1-4|NA
CAISESQEKLFF
TGTGCCATCAGTGAGTCTCAGGAAAAACTGTTTTTT
>few|TRBV20-1|TRBJ2-7|TRBD2
CSVAGPYEQYF
TGCAGCGTAGCGGGCCCCTACGAGCAGTACTTC
>many|TRBV20-1|TRBJ1-5|NA
CSAIGSLQPQHF
TGCAGTGCTATTGGGAGCCTTCAGCCCCAGCATTTT
>few|TRBV18|TRBJ1-5|TRBD1
CASQTGGDQPQHF
TGTGCCAGCCAGACAGGGGGGGATCAGCCCCAGCATTTT
>many|TRBV11-1|TRBJ2-1|TRBD2
CASRLTTSSYNEQFF
TGTGCCAGCAGGTTAACGACTAGCTCATACAATGAGCAGTTCTTC
>few|TRBV7-9|TRBJ2-1|TRBD2
CASSRASGLGGEQFF
TGTGCCAGCAGCCGAGCTAGCGGGTTGGGAGGGGAGCAGTTCTTC
>many|TRBV28|TRBJ1-1|NA
CASSRDKLNTEAFF
TGTGCCAGCAGTCGGGACAAACTAAACACTGAAGCTTTCTTT
>few|TRBV3-1|TRBJ2-7|TRBD1
CASSQDWDRGPYEQYF
TGTGCCAGCAGCCAAGATTGGGACAGGGGACCCTACGAGCAGTACTTC
>NA|TRBV4-1|TRBJ2-1|TRBD2
CASSQDRIGTSGLSSYNEQFF
TGCGCCAGCAGCCAAGATAGGATCGGGACTAGCGGGCTTAGCTCCTACAATGAGCAGTTCTTC
>NA|TRBV10-3|TRBJ2-7|NA
CAISTRGLYEQYF
TGTGCCATCAGCACCCGGGGCCTCTACGAGCAGTACTTC
>few|TRBV4-2|TRBJ1-2|TRBD1
CASSQGGQGGYTF
TGTGCCAGCAGCCAAGGGGGACAGGGTGGCTACACCTTC
>many|TRBV27|TRBJ1-1|TRBD1
CASSGGGQGVSEAFF
TGTGCCAGCAGTGGGGGCGGACAGGGGGTTTCTGAAGCTTTCTTT
>NA|TRBV6-4|TRBJ2-2|NA
CASKKDSTANTGELFF
TGTGCCAGCAAGAAAGACAGTACCGCGAACACCGGGGAGCTGTTTTTT
>few|TRBV7-3|TRBJ2-5|NA
CASSLLPGNQETQYF
TGTGCCAGCAGCCTGCTTCCGGGAAACCAAGAGACCCAGTACTTC
>many|TRBV6-1|TRBJ2-7|NA
CASRNSYEQYF
TGTGCCAGCAGAAACAGCTACGAGCAGTACTTC
>few|TRBV5-1|TRBJ2-1|NA
CASSLSLSEQFF
TGCGCCAGCAGCTTGTCGCTAAGTGAGCAGTTCTTC
>many|TRBV27|TRBJ1-2|TRBD1
CASSSTGTGGYGYTF
TGTGCCAGCAGTTCGACCGGGACAGGGGGCTATGGCTACACCTTC
>many|TRBV7-9|TRBJ2-7|TRBD1
CASSLDGQDEQYF
TGTGCCAGCAGCTTAGATGGACAGGACGAGCAGTACTTC
>few|TRBV29-1|TRBJ1-3|NA
CSVEQGFSGNTIYF
TGCAGCGTTGAACAGGGCTTCTCTGGAAACACCATATATTTT
>NA|TRBV9|TRBJ1-1|NA
CASSVGSGTEAFF
TGTGCCAGCAGCGTAGGAAGTGGAACTGAAGCTTTCTTT
>NA|TRBV7-9|TRBJ1-2|TRBD1
CASSSPDREFYGYTF
TGTGCCAGCAGCTCACCGGACAGGGAATTCTATGGCTACACCTTC
>many|TRBV10-3|TRBJ1-4|NA
CAISDRPEGEKLFF
TGTGCCATCAGTGACCGACCCGAAGGGGAAAAACTGTTTTTT
>few|TRBV27|TRBJ2-1|NA
CASRRSRSSYNEQFF
TGTGCCAGCAGGCGTAGCCGGAGCTCCTACAATGAGCAGTTCTTC
>NA|TRBV20-1|TRBJ2-2|TRBD2
CSARGTLAGVYTGELFF
TGCAGTGCTAGAGGTACTCTAGCGGGAGTTTACACCGGGGAGCTGTTTTTT
>few|TRBV20-1|TRBJ2-7|NA
CSARATDRPTYEQYF
TGCAGTGCTAGGGCAACGGACAGACCTACCTACGAGCAGTACTTC
>many|TRBV2|TRBJ2-2|NA
CASSEERLTGELFF
TGTGCCAGCAGTGAAGAAAGGCTCACCGGGGAGCTGTTTTTT
>many|TRBV28|TRBJ1-1|TRBD1
CASSLYPGQVLMNTEAFF
TGTGCCAGCAGTTTATATCCGGGACAGGTCCTCATGAACACTGAAGCTTTCTTT
>NA|TRBV5-1|TRBJ1-2|NA
CASSWDLTPPRGYTF
TGCGCCAGCAGTTGGGACTTAACCCCCCCCCGCGGCTACACCTTC
>NA|TRBV2|TRBJ1-1|NA
CAGKRRTNTEAFF
TGTGCCGGGAAGAGACGGACGAACACTGAAGCTTTCTTT
>few|TRBV7-9|TRBJ2-2|TRBD2
CASSFMMAGAAGELFF
TGTGCCAGCAGCTTTATGATGGCGGGAGCCGCCGGGGAGCTGTTTTTT
>many|TRBV7-9|TRBJ2-1|NA
CASSPYGYEQFF
TGTGCCAGCAGCCCTTATGGTTATGAGCAGTTCTTC
>few|TRBV5-6|TRBJ2-3|NA
CASSLDGYSTDTQYF
TGTGCCAGCAGCTTGGACGGGTATAGCACAGATACGCAGTATTTT
>once|TRBV28|TRBJ1-4|NA
CASSGTLGKLFF
TGTGCCAGTTCCGGGACCCTAGGGAAACTGTTTTTT
>NA|TRBV19|TRBJ1-1|NA
CASSPQGRGPTEAFF
TGTGCCAGTAGTCCCCAAGGGCGGGGGCCCACTGAAGCTTTCTTT
>NA|TRBV2|TRBJ2-1|NA
CASKLEADEQFF
TGTGCCAGCAAACTAGAAGCGGATGAGCAGTTCTTC
>few|TRBV9|TRBJ2-1|NA
CASSVGGDPYNEQFF
TGTGCCAGCAGCGTAGGCGGAGATCCCTACAATGAGCAGTTCTTC
>many|TRBV6-5|TRBJ1-1|NA
CASSYSVENTEAFF
TGTGCCAGCAGTTACTCTGTGGAGAACACTGAAGCTTTCTTT
>few|TRBV28|TRBJ2-7|NA
CASSQARTGTYEQYF
TGTGCCAGCAGCCAAGCCAGGACTGGGACGTACGAGCAGTACTTC
>NA|TRBV3-1|TRBJ2-6|TRBD2
CASSPGLAGVFGANVLTF
TGTGCCAGCAGCCCTGGACTAGCGGGAGTCTTTGGGGCCAACGTCCTGACTTTC
>many|TRBV29-1|TRBJ1-5|NA
CSVRTANQPQHF
TGCAGCGTTCGGACAGCGAATCAGCCCCAGCATTTT
>few|TRBV3-1|TRBJ2-7|NA
CASSQDYGAYEQYF
TGTGCCAGCAGCCAAGATTATGGGGCCTACGAGCAGTACTTC
>NA|TRBV12-3/TRBV12-4|TRBJ1-1|TRBD1
CASSLDRGRGFF
TGTGCCAGCAGTTTAGACAGGGGGCGGGGTTTCTTT
>NA|TRBV11-3|TRBJ2-2|NA
CASSSGPLENTGELFF
TGTGCCAGCAGCTCAGGCCCCCTGGAGAACACCGGGGAGCTGTTTTTT